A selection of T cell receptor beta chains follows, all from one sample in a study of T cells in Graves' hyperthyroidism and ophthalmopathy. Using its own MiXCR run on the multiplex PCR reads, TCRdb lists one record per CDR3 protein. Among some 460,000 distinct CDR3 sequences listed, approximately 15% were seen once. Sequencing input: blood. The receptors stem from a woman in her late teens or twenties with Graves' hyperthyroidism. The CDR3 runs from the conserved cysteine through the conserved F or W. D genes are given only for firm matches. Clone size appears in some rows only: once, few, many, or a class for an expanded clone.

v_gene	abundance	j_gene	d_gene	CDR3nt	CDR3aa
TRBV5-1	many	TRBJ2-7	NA	TGCGCCAGCAGCTTTAGCTCAGACGGTTACGAGCAGTACTTC	CASSFSSDGYEQYF
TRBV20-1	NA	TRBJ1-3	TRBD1	TGCAGTGCCCTTGGACAGGGCGACTCTGGAAACACCATATATTTT	CSALGQGDSGNTIYF
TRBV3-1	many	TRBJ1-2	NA	TGTGCCAGCAGCCAAGATCATGGCAGCAACTATGGCTACACCTTC	CASSQDHGSNYGYTF
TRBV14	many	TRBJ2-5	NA	TGTGCCAGCAGCCGGTGGGTTTGGGAGACCCAGTACTTC	CASSRWVWETQYF
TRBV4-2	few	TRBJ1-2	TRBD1	TGTGCCAGCAGCCAAGAGGGGCGGTGGCAGGGGGCCTATGGCTACACCTTC	CASSQEGRWQGAYGYTF
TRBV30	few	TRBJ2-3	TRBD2	TGTGCCTGGAGTAGAGCGGGGGGGTCCACAGATACGCAGTATTTT	CAWSRAGGSTDTQYF
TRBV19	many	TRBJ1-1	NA	TGTGCCAGTAGTCCACGGGGCCCTAGGACGGGAGAAGCTTTCTTT	CASSPRGPRTGEAFF
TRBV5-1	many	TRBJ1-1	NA	TGCGCCAGCAGCTGGGGGGTTAACACTGAAGCTTTCTTT	CASSWGVNTEAFF
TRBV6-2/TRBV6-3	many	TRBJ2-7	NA	TGTGCCAGCACGGCGACTAGAAGCTCCTACGAGCAGTACTTC	CASTATRSSYEQYF
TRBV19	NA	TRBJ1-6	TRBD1	TGTGCCAGTAAAGATGGACAGGGGCTTAATTCACCCCTCCACTTT	CASKDGQGLNSPLHF
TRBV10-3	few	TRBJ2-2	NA	TGTGCCATCAAACCGTTCGACACCGGGGAGCTGTTTTTT	CAIKPFDTGELFF
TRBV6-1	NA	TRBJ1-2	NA	TGTGCCGCCGGGAGTGGCTTCTTATATGGCTACACCTTC	CAAGSGFLYGYTF
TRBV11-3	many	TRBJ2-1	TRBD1	TGTGCCAGCGGTAGAAGGGACAGGGGAAACAATGAGCAGTTCTTC	CASGRRDRGNNEQFF
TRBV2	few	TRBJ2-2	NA	TGTGCCAGCAGTGAAGCGGGTGCGATGGTAGGGGAGCTGTTTTTT	CASSEAGAMVGELFF
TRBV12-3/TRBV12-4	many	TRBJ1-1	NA	TGTGCCAGCCTCTTTGGCTACACTGAAGCTTTCTTT	CASLFGYTEAFF
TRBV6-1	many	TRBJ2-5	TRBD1	TGTGCCAGCAGGGACAGGCTCCAAGAGACCCAGTACTTC	CASRDRLQETQYF
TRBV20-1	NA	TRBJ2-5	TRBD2	TGCAGTGCGGGGGGACTAGCGTCCGCGGGCCAAGAGACCCAGTACTTC	CSAGGLASAGQETQYF
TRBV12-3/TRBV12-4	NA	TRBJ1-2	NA	TGTGCCAGCAGTTTAGGCCTGGGCTATGGCTACACCTTC	CASSLGLGYGYTF
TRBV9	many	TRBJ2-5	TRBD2	TGTGCCAGCAGAGCCGGGACTAGCGGGGAAGAGACCCAGTACTTC	CASRAGTSGEETQYF
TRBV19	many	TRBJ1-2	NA	TGTGCCAGTACGGGCGAGGACTATGGCTACACCTTC	CASTGEDYGYTF
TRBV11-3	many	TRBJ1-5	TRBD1	TGTGCCAGCAGCCTAGGGGGGACAGATCAGCCCCAGCATTTT	CASSLGGTDQPQHF
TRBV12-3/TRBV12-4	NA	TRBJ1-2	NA	TGTGCCAACAGTCCTATCGCGGGGATGCTAGGCTACACCTTC	CANSPIAGMLGYTF
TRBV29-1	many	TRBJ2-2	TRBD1	TGCAGCGTTGAGTACTCAGGGGGCACGACCGGGGAGCTGTTTTTT	CSVEYSGGTTGELFF
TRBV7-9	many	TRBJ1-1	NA	TGTGCCAGCAGCTCCCAGGGCCCCATCACAGCTTTCTTT	CASSSQGPITAFF
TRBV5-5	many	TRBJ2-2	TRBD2	TGTGCCAGCAGCACAACTAGCGGCAGCACCGGGGAGCTGTTTTTT	CASSTTSGSTGELFF
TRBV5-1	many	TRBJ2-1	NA	TGCGCCAGCAGCTTGTGGGCTTCATACAATGAGCAGTTCTTC	CASSLWASYNEQFF
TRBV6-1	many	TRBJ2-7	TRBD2	TGTGCCAGCAGTCCGAGCGGGGACCTCTACGAGCAGTACTTC	CASSPSGDLYEQYF
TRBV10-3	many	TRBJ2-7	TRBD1	TGTGCCATCAGAAGCTCTACCGGGACAGCCTACGAGCAGTACTTC	CAIRSSTGTAYEQYF
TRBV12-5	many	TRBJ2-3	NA	TGTGCTAGTGGCTCCCCCTCTGCAGATACGCAGTATTTT	CASGSPSADTQYF
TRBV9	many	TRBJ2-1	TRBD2	TGTGCCAGCACCGTAGCGGGAGAGGGGGTTGAGCAGTTCTTC	CASTVAGEGVEQFF
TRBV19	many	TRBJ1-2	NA	TGTGCCAGTACCCTCGGCATAACGGGAGGCTACACCTTC	CASTLGITGGYTF
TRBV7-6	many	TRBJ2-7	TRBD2	TGTGCCAGCAGCTTCTCCGGGACTAGCGGCACCGAGCAGTACTTC	CASSFSGTSGTEQYF
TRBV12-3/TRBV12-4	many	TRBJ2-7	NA	TGTGCCAGCAGTCCAGGCTTAGGGCGGAACTACGAGCAGTACTTC	CASSPGLGRNYEQYF
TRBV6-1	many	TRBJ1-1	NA	TGTGCCAGCAGGGTGGTATGGGGGGGATCTTTTGAAGCTTTCTTT	CASRVVWGGSFEAFF
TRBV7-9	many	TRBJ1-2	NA	TGTGCCAGCAGCTTAGAAGCAGGGGTCGGCTATGGCTACACCTTC	CASSLEAGVGYGYTF
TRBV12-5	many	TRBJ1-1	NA	TGTGCTAGTGGTTTGGGGGCCGGAGGGCTTGACACTGAAGCTTTCTTT	CASGLGAGGLDTEAFF
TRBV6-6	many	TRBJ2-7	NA	TGTGCCAGCAGTTACAAGGCAGGGGCGTACGAGCAGTACTTC	CASSYKAGAYEQYF
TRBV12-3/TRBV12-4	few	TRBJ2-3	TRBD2	TGTGCCAGCAACATAGCCTGGGGCGGGAGCGCAGATACGCAGTATTTT	CASNIAWGGSADTQYF
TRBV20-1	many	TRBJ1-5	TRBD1	TGCAGTGCTAGGACAGGGGGCGGTCAGCCCCAGCATTTT	CSARTGGGQPQHF
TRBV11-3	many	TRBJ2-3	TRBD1	TGTGCCAGCAGCTCCCGGGACAGGGAGCCAGATACGCAGTATTTT	CASSSRDREPDTQYF
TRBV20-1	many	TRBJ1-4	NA	TGCAGTGCTAGAGAGGGGTTTACTAATGAAAAACTGTTTTTT	CSAREGFTNEKLFF
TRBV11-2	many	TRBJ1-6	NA	TGTGCCAGCAGCTTAGGGCTCTCCTATAATTCACCCCTCCACTTT	CASSLGLSYNSPLHF
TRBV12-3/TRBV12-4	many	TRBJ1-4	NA	TGTGCCAGCAGTTCCTACGGGGGGTCGATTGAAAAACTGTTTTTT	CASSSYGGSIEKLFF
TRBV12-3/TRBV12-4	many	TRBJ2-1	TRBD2	TGTGCCAGCAGCTTGGGACTAGCGGGTGGGTGGGTTTTAGGAACACTCTCCTACAATGAGCAGTTCTTC	CASSLGLAGGWVLGTLSYNEQFF
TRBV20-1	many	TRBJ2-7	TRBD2	TGCAGTGCTAGAGATCCTAGCGGGAGCTACTACGAGCAGTACTTC	CSARDPSGSYYEQYF
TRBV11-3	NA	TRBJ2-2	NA	TGTGCCAGCAGCCCCACCAGTCGAGCCGGGCGGTCCGGGGAGCTGTTTTTT	CASSPTSRAGRSGELFF
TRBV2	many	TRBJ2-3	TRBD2	TGTGCCAGCAGCCCGAGCGGGGAGCGCACAGATACGCAGTATTTT	CASSPSGERTDTQYF
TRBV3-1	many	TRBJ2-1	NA	TGTGCCAGCAGCCAGATTGTAAATGAGCAGTTCTTC	CASSQIVNEQFF
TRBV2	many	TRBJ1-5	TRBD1	TGTGCCAGCAGGGGGACAGGATACAATCAGCCCCAGCATTTT	CASRGTGYNQPQHF
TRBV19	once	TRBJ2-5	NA	TGTGCCAGCAGCGGAAGGACTTTCGAAGAGACCCAGTACTTC	CASSGRTFEETQYF
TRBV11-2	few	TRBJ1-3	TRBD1	TGTGCCAGCAGCCGACAGGGGGCGAGTGGAAACACCACATATTTT	CASSRQGASGNTTYF
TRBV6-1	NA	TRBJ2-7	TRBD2	TGTGCCAGCAGTGAAGGGGGCGGGAGGAGAAGCTACGAGCAGTACTTC	CASSEGGGRRSYEQYF
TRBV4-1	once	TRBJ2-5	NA	TGCGCCAGCAGCCAAGACCCGGGTCGGGAGACCCAGTACTTC	CASSQDPGRETQYF